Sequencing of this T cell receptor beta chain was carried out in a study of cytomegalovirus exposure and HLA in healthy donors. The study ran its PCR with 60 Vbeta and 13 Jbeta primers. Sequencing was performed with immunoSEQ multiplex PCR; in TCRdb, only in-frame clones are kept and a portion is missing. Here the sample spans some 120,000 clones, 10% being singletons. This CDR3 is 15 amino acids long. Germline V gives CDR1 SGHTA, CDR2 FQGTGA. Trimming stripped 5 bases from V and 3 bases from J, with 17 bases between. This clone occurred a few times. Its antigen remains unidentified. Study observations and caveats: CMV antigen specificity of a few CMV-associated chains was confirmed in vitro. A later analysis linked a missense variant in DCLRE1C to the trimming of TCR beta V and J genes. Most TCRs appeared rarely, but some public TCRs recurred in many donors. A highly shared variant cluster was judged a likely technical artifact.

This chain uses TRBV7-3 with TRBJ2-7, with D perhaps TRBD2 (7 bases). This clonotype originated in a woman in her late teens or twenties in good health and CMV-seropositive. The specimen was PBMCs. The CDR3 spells CASSKQGGGNYEQYF. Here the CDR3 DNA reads TGTGCCAGCAGCAAACAGGGCGGGGGAAACTACGAGCAGTACTTC.